A selection of T cell receptor beta chains follows, all from one sample in a study of blood T cell repertoires in COVID-19. Generated by immunoSEQ multiplex PCR, the TCRdb table keeps only in-frame clones and is missing some. The repertoire holds a few hundred thousand clones, with 85% as singletons. Input material: peripheral blood. The source of these receptors is a woman aged 18-29 years with acute or convalescent COVID-19. Each CDR3 is given with its conserved first and last residue. A D gene is named only where the DNA matches it firmly. Part of the rows lack a size; the others show once, few, many or a class for expanded clones.

D | J | V | size | DNA | CDR3
- | TRBJ1-2 | TRBV5-8 | - | TGTGCCAGCAGCTTGACAGGGACCTATGGCTACACCTTC | CASSLTGTYGYTF
- | TRBJ2-5 | TRBV24-1 | few | TGTGCCACCAGTCTGGGGGCGGAGGAGACCCAGTACTTC | CATSLGAEETQYF
- | TRBJ2-1 | TRBV3-1/TRBV3-2 | - | TGTGCCAGCAGCCTTAGAACCTCGGACAATGAGCAGTTCTTC | CASSLRTSDNEQFF
- | TRBJ1-1 | TRBV10-3 | - | TGTGCCATCAGTGAGGTGGGCCTCGGCACTGAAGCTTTCTTT | CAISEVGLGTEAFF
TRBD2 | TRBJ2-3 | TRBV6-2/TRBV6-3 | - | TGTGCCAGCAGTCGACCCCAAGCGGGAGGGGTAGATACGCAGTATTTT | CASSRPQAGGVDTQYF
- | TRBJ1-6 | TRBV19 | - | TGTGCCAGTAGTCCTGTACCGGGTTATTCACCCCTCCACTTT | CASSPVPGYSPLHF
- | TRBJ1-2 | TRBV7-6 | - | TGTGCCAGCAGTAAGGCGGATGGCTACACCTTC | CASSKADGYTF
- | TRBJ2-5 | TRBV28 | - | TGTGCCAGCAGTTTCGGAGGTCCGCAAGAGACCCAGTACTTC | CASSFGGPQETQYF
TRBD1 | TRBJ2-4 | TRBV28 | - | TGTGCCAGCAGCCAACAGGGGGCCAAAAACATTCAGTACTTC | CASSQQGAKNIQYF
- | TRBJ2-1 | TRBV9 | - | TGTGCCAGCAGCCCCACCCCAGCGTACCATGAGCAGTTCTTC | CASSPTPAYHEQFF
- | TRBJ1-5 | TRBV29-1 | - | TGCAGCGCATCAGGGGCCGATGGCAATCAGCCCCAGCATTTT | CSASGADGNQPQHF
TRBD1 | TRBJ2-1 | TRBV2 | few | TGTGCCAGCTCGGCGGACAGGGGCGGTGAGCAGTTCTTC | CASSADRGGEQFF
- | TRBJ2-7 | TRBV4-2 | - | TGTGCCAGCAGCCAAGAATCGGTGGACAGTCCCTACGAGCAGTACTTC | CASSQESVDSPYEQYF
TRBD1 | TRBJ1-2 | TRBV13 | - | TGTGCCAGCAGCCCACGGACAGGGGACGGCTACACCTTC | CASSPRTGDGYTF
- | TRBJ2-7 | TRBV5-6 | once | TGTGCCAGCAGCTTTAGACAGACCTACGAGCAGTACTTC | CASSFRQTYEQYF
- | TRBJ1-2 | TRBV12-3/TRBV12-4 | - | TGTGCCAGCAGTTTATTGAGGAGTGGCTACACCTTC | CASSLLRSGYTF
- | TRBJ1-2 | TRBV2 | - | TGTGCCAGCCCTCGGGATGGGTACTATGGCTACACCTTC | CASPRDGYYGYTF
TRBD1 | TRBJ1-2 | TRBV11-1 | - | TGTGCCAGCAGCTCTGACAGGGGCCCAAACTATGGCTACACCTTC | CASSSDRGPNYGYTF
- | TRBJ1-1 | TRBV29-1 | - | TGCAGCTCTGTGGACGGGGGGGGGACTGAAGCTTTCTTT | CSSVDGGGTEAFF
TRBD2 | TRBJ2-1 | TRBV9 | - | TGTGCCAGCAGCGTACCCAGCGGGAGGGCCTCAAATGAGCAGTTCTTC | CASSVPSGRASNEQFF
TRBD2 | TRBJ2-1 | TRBV7-6 | - | TGTGCCAGCAGCTCCCCAGGACTAGCGGGGGGCTATGAGCAGTTCTTC | CASSSPGLAGGYEQFF
- | TRBJ2-1 | TRBV19 | - | TGTGCCAGTAGGATCGGTGGCAGGGGTCATCGGGCCGGTCTGTTCTTC | CASRIGGRGHRAGLFF
TRBD2 | TRBJ2-7 | TRBV4-1 | - | TGCGCCAGCAGCCAAGATCAGGTAGCGGGAGTGATCCCCTACGAGCAGTACTTC | CASSQDQVAGVIPYEQYF
- | TRBJ1-1 | TRBV30 | - | TGTGCCTGGAGTGGGGGGCTGAGCACTGAAGCTTTCTTT | CAWSGGLSTEAFF
TRBD1 | TRBJ1-2 | TRBV5-1 | - | TGCGCCAGCAGCTGGGGGGACAGATCTAACTATGGCTACACCTTC | CASSWGDRSNYGYTF
- | TRBJ2-7 | TRBV24-1 | - | TGTGCCACCAGTGTGGCAGCGGGCAACTCCTACGAGCAGTACTTC | CATSVAAGNSYEQYF
- | TRBJ2-3 | TRBV6-4 | - | TGTGCCAGCAGTGACTACGGACAGAGCACAGATACGCAGTATTTT | CASSDYGQSTDTQYF
- | TRBJ2-7 | TRBV19 | - | TGTGCCAGTAGAGGGGCTAGCGATTACTACGAGCAGTACTTC | CASRGASDYYEQYF
TRBD1 | TRBJ1-1 | TRBV9 | - | TGTGCCAGCAGCGTAGCTACGGGGACAGAACTTGAAGCTTTCTTT | CASSVATGTELEAFF
- | TRBJ1-1 | TRBV4-1 | - | TGCGCCAGCAGCCAAGAACTAAAAGCTTTCTTT | CASSQELKAFF
TRBD1 | TRBJ2-7 | TRBV11-2 | once | TGTGCCAGCAGCTTTGGAACAGGGGAAGGCTACGAGCAGTACTTC | CASSFGTGEGYEQYF
TRBD1 | TRBJ1-5 | TRBV24-1 | - | TGTGCCACCAGTGACACCGGGGACAGGGGTCAGCCCCAGCATTTT | CATSDTGDRGQPQHF
- | TRBJ1-1 | TRBV30 | few | TGTGCCTGGAAAACAGGGTTAGGAGGAACTGAAGCTTTCTTT | CAWKTGLGGTEAFF